This is a list of T cell receptor beta chains from one sample in a study of blood T cells in healthy people across ages. In TCRdb, the 5' RACE reads were re-called with MiXCR into one record per CDR3 protein. The sample yields just under 900,000 distinct CDR3 sequences, 29% seen once. Specimen: blood. These receptors were collected from an elderly woman in good health. The CDR3 runs from the conserved cysteine through the conserved F or W. Fields, in order: J gene, D gene, V gene, clone size, CDR3 DNA, CDR3 protein. D genes are given only for firm matches. Where a row states a size, it is once, few, many or the class of an expanded clone; other rows omit it.

j_gene: TRBJ2-3; d_gene: NA; v_gene: TRBV12-3/TRBV12-4; abundance: NA; CDR3nt: TGTGCCAGCAGTTTCGGCAGCGTGAGCGCAGATGTGCAATATTTT; CDR3aa: CASSFGSVSADVQYF
j_gene: TRBJ2-7; d_gene: NA; v_gene: TRBV5-1; abundance: NA; CDR3nt: TGCGCCAGCAGCTCCCAGGGGATCAATGAGCAGTACTTC; CDR3aa: CASSSQGINEQYF
j_gene: TRBJ1-2; d_gene: NA; v_gene: TRBV10-3; abundance: NA; CDR3nt: TGTGCCATCAGTGATCGGAGCTATGGCTACACCTTC; CDR3aa: CAISDRSYGYTF
j_gene: TRBJ2-7; d_gene: NA; v_gene: TRBV24-1; abundance: NA; CDR3nt: TGTGCCACCAGGGATTTGGGAGCTGGCAATGAGCAGTACTTC; CDR3aa: CATRDLGAGNEQYF
j_gene: TRBJ2-7; d_gene: TRBD2; v_gene: TRBV7-2; abundance: many; CDR3nt: TGTGCCAGCAGCCCGACTAGCGGGGGGTACAATGAGCAGTACTTC; CDR3aa: CASSPTSGGYNEQYF
j_gene: TRBJ2-3; d_gene: TRBD2; v_gene: TRBV20-1; abundance: many; CDR3nt: TGCAGTGCTAAGACTAGCGGGGTCACAGATACGCAGTATTTT; CDR3aa: CSAKTSGVTDTQYF
j_gene: TRBJ2-5; d_gene: NA; v_gene: TRBV7-2; abundance: many; CDR3nt: TGTGCCAGCAGCTTACTGTGGGGGGGCCATCAAGAGACCCAGTACTTC; CDR3aa: CASSLLWGGHQETQYF
j_gene: TRBJ1-2; d_gene: TRBD1; v_gene: TRBV20-1; abundance: many; CDR3nt: TGCAGTGCTTCAGACAGGGCTAACTATGGCTACACCTTC; CDR3aa: CSASDRANYGYTF
j_gene: TRBJ2-1; d_gene: NA; v_gene: TRBV20-1; abundance: many; CDR3nt: TGCAGTGCTAAGATGGCTAGCTCCTACAATGAGCAGTTCTTC; CDR3aa: CSAKMASSYNEQFF
j_gene: TRBJ1-5; d_gene: TRBD1; v_gene: TRBV7-2; abundance: NA; CDR3nt: TGTGCCAGCAGCGCCTCAACAGGGGGCAGGCAGCCCCAGCATTTT; CDR3aa: CASSASTGGRQPQHF
j_gene: TRBJ1-1; d_gene: TRBD1; v_gene: TRBV6-6; abundance: NA; CDR3nt: TGTGCCAGCAGTTGGACAGGGGGTCTGAACACTGAAGCTTTCTTT; CDR3aa: CASSWTGGLNTEAFF
j_gene: TRBJ1-2; d_gene: TRBD1; v_gene: TRBV20-1; abundance: NA; CDR3nt: TGCAGTGCTAGTTTCACCGGACAGGGGGATGGCTACACCTTC; CDR3aa: CSASFTGQGDGYTF
j_gene: TRBJ2-4; d_gene: NA; v_gene: TRBV7-9; abundance: NA; CDR3nt: TGTGCCAGCAGCTTATGGGGGACGGCGGCCAAAAACATTCAGTACTTC; CDR3aa: CASSLWGTAAKNIQYF
j_gene: TRBJ1-4; d_gene: NA; v_gene: TRBV5-8; abundance: NA; CDR3nt: TGTGCCAGCAGCTTGGCAGGGATCCCCTTCACTAATGAAAAACTGTTTTTT; CDR3aa: CASSLAGIPFTNEKLFF
j_gene: TRBJ2-3; d_gene: TRBD2; v_gene: TRBV20-1; abundance: NA; CDR3nt: TGCAGTGCTAGAGGGTTAACTAGCGGGGGGGCAGATACGCTGTATTTT; CDR3aa: CSARGLTSGGADTLYF
j_gene: TRBJ1-4; d_gene: TRBD1; v_gene: TRBV12-3/TRBV12-4; abundance: many; CDR3nt: TGTGCCAGCAGTCCCCAGGGGGCAGGTGAAAAACTGTTTTTT; CDR3aa: CASSPQGAGEKLFF
j_gene: TRBJ1-1; d_gene: NA; v_gene: TRBV5-5; abundance: NA; CDR3nt: TGTGCCAGCAGCTTGGTCTTGGTTTCCTCGAACACTGAAGCTTTCTTT; CDR3aa: CASSLVLVSSNTEAFF
j_gene: TRBJ1-1; d_gene: TRBD1; v_gene: TRBV6-1; abundance: NA; CDR3nt: TGTGCCAGCAGTGAAGCGTTTCTGGGACAGGTTTTGGGCACTGAAGCTTTCTTT; CDR3aa: CASSEAFLGQVLGTEAFF
j_gene: TRBJ2-5; d_gene: TRBD1; v_gene: TRBV14; abundance: many; CDR3nt: TGTGCCAGCAGCCAAATTAGTAACAGGGGAGAGACCCAGTACTTC; CDR3aa: CASSQISNRGETQYF
j_gene: TRBJ2-5; d_gene: NA; v_gene: TRBV12-3/TRBV12-4; abundance: NA; CDR3nt: TGTGCCAGCAGTTTGGGCGGGGCCGACAGAGAGACCCAGTACTTC; CDR3aa: CASSLGGADRETQYF
j_gene: TRBJ1-5; d_gene: NA; v_gene: TRBV7-8; abundance: many; CDR3nt: TGTGCCAGCAGCTTAGAGAGGGCAGGGAGAGGGCATCAGCCCCAGCATTTT; CDR3aa: CASSLERAGRGHQPQHF
j_gene: TRBJ1-5; d_gene: NA; v_gene: TRBV29-1; abundance: few; CDR3nt: TGCAGCGTACTTGGTGGGGCTGCCAATCAGCCCCAGCATTTT; CDR3aa: CSVLGGAANQPQHF
j_gene: TRBJ2-1; d_gene: NA; v_gene: TRBV18; abundance: NA; CDR3nt: TGTGCCAGCTCACCAACCAACGGAAACAATGAGCAGTTCTTC; CDR3aa: CASSPTNGNNEQFF
j_gene: TRBJ1-5; d_gene: NA; v_gene: TRBV7-2; abundance: NA; CDR3nt: TGTGCCAGCAGCTGGACGGGAGTGAGCAATCAGCCCCAGCATTTT; CDR3aa: CASSWTGVSNQPQHF
j_gene: TRBJ2-7; d_gene: NA; v_gene: TRBV6-2/TRBV6-3; abundance: once; CDR3nt: TGTGCCAGCAGGCCACCTGGCGGGGAGTCCTACGAGCAGTACTTC; CDR3aa: CASRPPGGESYEQYF
j_gene: TRBJ2-3; d_gene: TRBD2; v_gene: TRBV6-2/TRBV6-3; abundance: NA; CDR3nt: TGTGCCAGCAGTTGGGAGCGGGGGAGTTACACAGATACGCAGTATTTT; CDR3aa: CASSWERGSYTDTQYF
j_gene: TRBJ2-5; d_gene: TRBD1; v_gene: TRBV12-3/TRBV12-4; abundance: NA; CDR3nt: TGTGCCAGCAGTCCCGGGACAGGGCTTCCAAGGACCCAGTACTTC; CDR3aa: CASSPGTGLPRTQYF
j_gene: TRBJ1-1; d_gene: TRBD1; v_gene: TRBV6-2/TRBV6-3; abundance: NA; CDR3nt: TGTGCCAGCAGAAAGGGACAGACGTCCACTGAAGCTTTCTTT; CDR3aa: CASRKGQTSTEAFF
j_gene: TRBJ1-3; d_gene: TRBD1; v_gene: TRBV20-1; abundance: NA; CDR3nt: TGCAGTGCTAGAAGCTTACGGACAGGAAGCTCTGGAAACACCATATATTTT; CDR3aa: CSARSLRTGSSGNTIYF
j_gene: TRBJ2-2; d_gene: NA; v_gene: TRBV27; abundance: few; CDR3nt: TGTGCCAGCGCCAGAGGGACCGCGAATACCGGGGAGCGGTTTTTT; CDR3aa: CASARGTANTGERFF
j_gene: TRBJ2-3; d_gene: NA; v_gene: TRBV12-3/TRBV12-4; abundance: many; CDR3nt: TGTGCCAGCAGTTTTATATCATCGGCCCCAGATACGCAGTATTTT; CDR3aa: CASSFISSAPDTQYF
j_gene: TRBJ2-2; d_gene: TRBD1; v_gene: TRBV6-6; abundance: NA; CDR3nt: TGTGCCAGCTTCTTGGGACAGGAGAACACCGGGGAGCTGTTTTTT; CDR3aa: CASFLGQENTGELFF
j_gene: TRBJ1-2; d_gene: TRBD1; v_gene: TRBV7-9; abundance: many; CDR3nt: TGTGCCAGCAGCTTAGAACCAGGGGGCAGCTATGGCTACACCTTC; CDR3aa: CASSLEPGGSYGYTF
j_gene: TRBJ1-4; d_gene: TRBD1; v_gene: TRBV6-5; abundance: NA; CDR3nt: TGTGCCAGCCTGGGACAGGGGCTAAGAAAACTGTTTTTT; CDR3aa: CASLGQGLRKLFF
j_gene: TRBJ2-1; d_gene: TRBD2; v_gene: TRBV7-8; abundance: few; CDR3nt: TGTGCCAGCAGCGTGACTAGCGGGGGGCCTCCTGAGCAGTTCTTC; CDR3aa: CASSVTSGGPPEQFF
j_gene: TRBJ2-5; d_gene: TRBD2; v_gene: TRBV5-1; abundance: NA; CDR3nt: TGCGCCAGCAGCACCACTAGCGGGAGAACCAATGAGCAGTACTTC; CDR3aa: CASSTTSGRTNEQYF
j_gene: TRBJ1-2; d_gene: NA; v_gene: TRBV12-5; abundance: few; CDR3nt: TGTGCTAGTGGTCTCGGGGGTTGGAGTGGCTACACCTTC; CDR3aa: CASGLGGWSGYTF
j_gene: TRBJ1-2; d_gene: NA; v_gene: TRBV9; abundance: many; CDR3nt: TGTGCCAGCAGCGTAGGGTCAGGGTATGGCTACACCTTC; CDR3aa: CASSVGSGYGYTF
j_gene: TRBJ2-6; d_gene: TRBD1; v_gene: TRBV5-6; abundance: many; CDR3nt: TGTGCCAGCAGCTTGAGACAGGGGCGTTACTCTGGGGCCAACGTCCTGACTTTC; CDR3aa: CASSLRQGRYSGANVLTF
j_gene: TRBJ1-2; d_gene: NA; v_gene: TRBV2; abundance: many; CDR3nt: TGTGCCAGCATTGGAAGGACCTATGGCTACACCTTC; CDR3aa: CASIGRTYGYTF
j_gene: TRBJ2-7; d_gene: NA; v_gene: TRBV28; abundance: NA; CDR3nt: TGTGCCAGCAGCCCTGACGTGTACGAGCAGTACTTC; CDR3aa: CASSPDVYEQYF
j_gene: TRBJ1-5; d_gene: NA; v_gene: TRBV10-3; abundance: few; CDR3nt: TGTGCCATCAGTGGGGGGGCCCATATGGAGCCCCAGCATTTT; CDR3aa: CAISGGAHMEPQHF
j_gene: TRBJ2-7; d_gene: NA; v_gene: TRBV6-1; abundance: NA; CDR3nt: TGTGCCAGCAGGACGAACTCGGACTACGAGCAGTACTTC; CDR3aa: CASRTNSDYEQYF
j_gene: TRBJ2-5; d_gene: NA; v_gene: TRBV12-3/TRBV12-4; abundance: few; CDR3nt: TGTGCCGGCAGTTTAGGCAGGGTCCAAGAGACCCAGTACTTC; CDR3aa: CAGSLGRVQETQYF
j_gene: TRBJ2-6; d_gene: TRBD1; v_gene: TRBV5-1; abundance: many; CDR3nt: TGCGCCAGCAGGTCATGGACAGGGGCCGGGGCCAACGTCCTGACTTTC; CDR3aa: CASRSWTGAGANVLTF
j_gene: TRBJ2-5; d_gene: TRBD2; v_gene: TRBV3-1; abundance: many; CDR3nt: TGTGCCAGCAGCCAATATAGCGGGAGGCAAGAGACCCAGTACTTC; CDR3aa: CASSQYSGRQETQYF
j_gene: TRBJ2-1; d_gene: NA; v_gene: TRBV14; abundance: few; CDR3nt: TGTGCCAGCAGCCAGTGGGCCGGTTTGAATGAGCAGTTCTTC; CDR3aa: CASSQWAGLNEQFF
j_gene: TRBJ2-1; d_gene: TRBD1; v_gene: TRBV20-1; abundance: once; CDR3nt: TGCAGTGTTCGGACAGGGGAAATCAATGAGCAGTTCTTC; CDR3aa: CSVRTGEINEQFF